The 19 T cell receptor beta chains below were found in one sample sequenced in a study of blood T cells in healthy people across ages. Combining a sample-barcoded 5' primer with a J-beta primer mix, a second PCR ran for roughly 7 to 12 cycles. TCRdb processed the 5' RACE reads anew with MiXCR; each CDR3 protein has one entry. This table has over 700,000 distinct CDR3 sequences, just under 25% appearing once. The same data also went into a second study, on T cells of mothers and their children.

The sequencing sample was made of blood. These receptors all come from a boy between 5 and 17 years old in good health.

This clonotype has only a few counts. This chain connects TRBV20-1 to TRBJ2-5; TRBD1 might be the D (5 bases). This CDR3 region has 11 residues. CDR1 is DFQATT, CDR2 SNEGSKA, per germline (reference sequence). Trimming removed 7 bases at V and 5 bases at J, with 11 bases between. The CDR3 sequence is CSVPGLETQYF. The CDR3 nucleotides read TGCAGTGTGCCAGGGCTGGAGACCCAGTACTTC.

The chain couples TRBV29-1 to TRBJ2-3, with D possibly being TRBD2 (5 bases). Trimming removed 3 bases from V and 1 base from J, with 20 bases in between. Looked up from germline, CDR1 is SQVTM and CDR2 is ANQGSEA. This CDR3 spans 17 amino acids. In DNA form, the CDR3 reads TGCAGCGTTGAGAGGTCACGGATCGGCGGGCGCACAGATACGCAGTATTTT. Encoded protein: CSVERSRIGGRTDTQYF.

The chain uses TRBV6-1 and TRBJ2-1; TRBD2 matches at 12 bases. The CDR3 is 17 amino acids. V was clipped by 0 bases and J by 2 bases; unmatched bases: 2. Looked up from germline, CDR1 is MNHNS and CDR2 is SASEGT. In DNA form, the CDR3 reads TGTGCCAGCAGTGAAGCGGCTAGCGGGGGGGCCTACAATGAGCAGTTCTTC. Its translation is CASSEAASGGAYNEQFF.

This chain uses TRBV3-1 with TRBJ2-5, with D uncertain. Per germline, CDR1 LGHDT and CDR2 YNNKEL (reference sequence). Trimming stripped 0 bases from V and 5 bases from J, with 13 bases between. This CDR3 contains 15 residues. The DNA for the CDR3 is TGTGCCAGCAGCCAAGATCAGAATAGCTTTGAGACCCAGTACTTC. Amino acids: CASSQDQNSFETQYF.

The rearrangement joins TRBV6-1 to TRBJ1-3; D unresolved. This CDR3 contains 15 residues. The germline CDR1 and CDR2 sequences are MNHNS and SASEGT. The germline V and J ends were trimmed by 2 bases and 0 bases, with 8 bases remaining between them. CDR3 DNA: TGTGCCAGCAGTGAACTTCAGCACTCTGGAAACACCATATATTTT. Protein product: CASSELQHSGNTIYF.

This clonotype was detected only a few times. This chain uses TRBV19 with TRBJ2-3; 8 bases fit TRBD2. CDR3 length equals 15 residues. Germline CDR1 and CDR2: LNHDA and SQIVND (reference sequence). The V gene end was trimmed by 4 bases and the J gene end by 2 bases; junction bases not matched to a gene: 5. The DNA of the CDR3 is TGTGCCAGTAGTAGAACTAGCGGTATCACAGATACGCAGTATTTT. Translating gives CASSRTSGITDTQYF.

This clonotype showed up just a few times. The rearrangement joins TRBV7-8 to TRBJ1-5, with D hard to call. This CDR3 contains 14 residues. Germline V gene sequence: CDR1 SGHVS, CDR2 FQNEAQ. Trimming removed 5 bases from V and 4 bases from J, with 12 bases in between. This CDR3 is CASSLTGTNQPQHF. CDR3 sequence (DNA): TGTGCCAGCAGCCTGACGGGAACTAATCAGCCCCAGCATTTT.

V gene TRBV12-3 or TRBV12-4 combines with J gene TRBJ1-4; D call uncertain. The CDR3 is 13 amino acids. Trimming took off 8 bases at V and 7 bases at J, with 14 bases between the two ends. The CDR3: CASSKPVGEKLFF. The DNA of the CDR3 is TGTGCCAGCTCCAAACCAGTGGGTGAAAAACTGTTTTTT.

This chain links TRBV11-2 with TRBJ2-7; D possibly corresponds to TRBD2 (7 bases). Germline CDR1 reads SGHAT; CDR2 reads FQNNGV. CDR3 length equals 14 residues. The V and J ends lost 3 bases and 5 bases respectively, with 14 bases between them. CDR3 in DNA: TGTGCCAGCAGCTTTGAGGGGGGGCTAAACGAGCAGTACTTC. This gives the protein CASSFEGGLNEQYF.

This chain links TRBV9 with TRBJ2-7; D gene ambiguous. V dropped 0 bases and J dropped 2 bases, with 12 bases sitting between them. This CDR3 region has 15 residues. Germline CDR1 reads SGDLS; CDR2 reads YYNGEE. The CDR3 DNA reads as TGTGCCAGCAGCGTAGGCGTCGAACCAACCTACGAGCAGTACTTC. It translates to CASSVGVEPTYEQYF.

The J gene is TRBJ2-1, the V gene TRBV20-1, with D tentatively TRBD1 (6 bases). V was clipped by 2 bases and J by 3 bases, with 17 bases between them. The CDR3 spans 16 residues. Germline CDR1 reads DFQATT; CDR2 reads SNEGSKA (reference sequence). The CDR3 reads CSARSRTASNYNEQFF. CDR3 in DNA: TGCAGTGCTAGATCACGGACAGCTTCGAACTACAATGAGCAGTTCTTC.

This clonotype was detected only a few times. V usage is TRBV6-1 and J usage is TRBJ2-7; D gene uncertain. This CDR3 has 15 residues. Trimming took 2 bases from V and 2 from J, leaving 13 bases between them. The germline V gene has CDR1 MNHNS and CDR2 SASEGT. The DNA of the CDR3 is TGTGCCAGCAGTGAACGGTACCTTGGGGCCTACGAGCAGTACTTC. Protein product: CASSERYLGAYEQYF.

The table lists this clonotype with a count of one. The genes are TRBV9 and TRBJ2-1, with D possibly being TRBD2 (5 bases). The CDR3 is made up of 15 amino acids. Deletions cut 3 bases from V and 5 bases from J, with 15 bases between. In germline, CDR1 is SGDLS, CDR2 YYNGEE. CDR3 sequence: CASSAYAGYDNEQFF. DNA of the CDR3: TGTGCCAGCAGCGCCTACGCGGGCTACGACAATGAGCAGTTCTTC.

V usage is TRBV7-2 and J usage is TRBJ2-3, with 10 bases identical to TRBD1. The V segment lost 0 bases and the J segment 11 bases; nucleotides outside the gene matches: 8. CDR3 size: 15 residues. Germline V gives CDR1 SGHTA, CDR2 FQGNSA. The CDR3 here is CASSLARQGANEQYF. The DNA of the CDR3 is TGTGCCAGCAGCTTAGCGCGACAGGGGGCAAATGAGCAGTATTTT.

The V and J genes are TRBV28 and TRBJ1-2; 9 bases line up with TRBD1. The V and J ends lost 4 bases and 4 bases, in that order; junction bases with no gene match: 7. The CDR3 loop spans 15 amino acids. In germline, CDR1 is MDHEN, CDR2 SYDVKM. The CDR3 bases are TGTGCCAGCAGTTCTCCCGGGGGACAGGGCTATGGCTACACCTTC. Protein sequence: CASSSPGGQGYGYTF.

The chain joins TRBV6-2 or TRBV6-3 to TRBJ2-1; tentatively, D is TRBD1 or TRBD2 (6 bases each). The CDR3 is 16 residues long. V was cut by 8 bases and J by 0 bases, with 17 bases left in between. Germline V gene sequence: CDR1 MNHEY, CDR2 SVGEGT. The CDR3: CASRHGRGGSYNEQFF. The CDR3 DNA reads as TGTGCCAGCCGGCACGGGAGAGGGGGCTCCTACAATGAGCAGTTCTTC.

This clonotype was observed a handful of times. The CDR3 sequence is CASSQDGRAGNIQYF. The CDR3 DNA reads as TGTGCCAGCAGCCAAGACGGGAGGGCAGGAAACATTCAGTACTTC. The chain is built from TRBV3-1 and TRBJ2-4; 8 bases fit TRBD2. Germline trimming cut 0 bases from V and 6 bases from J; bases unmatched to any gene: 4. Germline V gene lookup returns CDR1 LGHDT and CDR2 YNNKEL (reference sequence). The CDR3 extends over 15 amino acids.

J is TRBJ2-1 and V is TRBV19; TRBD2 aligns across 9 bases. Matching the DNA end better, TRBJ2-5 makes the J call doubtful. The CDR3 is 15 residues long. Per the germline V gene, CDR1 is LNHDA and CDR2 is SQIVND (reference sequence). The CDR3: CASTILAGSQETQYF. The CDR3 DNA reads as TGTGCCAGTACAATCCTAGCGGGGAGCCAAGAGACCCAGTACTTC.

This clonotype was counted ten times or more. CDR3 DNA sequence: TGTGCCAGCAGTTTACCCGCCGGGGCAAAAGAGACCCAGTACTTC. It yields the protein CASSLPAGAKETQYF. The chain carries TRBV28 and TRBJ2-5; D possibly matches TRBD1 or TRBD2 (5 bases each). The CDR3 is made up of 15 amino acids. CDR1 MDHEN and CDR2 SYDVKM come from the germline V gene. The V end was cut by 2 bases, the J end by 3 bases, with 13 bases between.